A selection of T cell receptor beta chains follows, all from one sample in a study of CD8 T cells in acute hepatitis C reinfection. Repertoires were generated with immunoSEQ multiplex PCR, while TCRdb's copy carries only in-frame clones and drops some. The sample lists about 38,000 clones; 80% to 90% were seen once. Sequenced input: naive CD8+ T cells from PBMCs. These receptors all stem from a woman between 18 and 29 years old who spontaneously cleared hepatitis C infection. Each CDR3 is given with its conserved first and last residue. A D gene is named only where the DNA matches it firmly. A clone size is listed for some rows: how often the clone was seen (once, few, many), or a class if it is expanded.

D: .; size: .; V: TRBV5-4; J: TRBJ1-1; DNA: TGTGCCATCCACCAATTTGACAGGTCATTACCGAAGACTGAAGCTTTCTTT; CDR3: CAIHQFDRSLPKTEAFF
D: TRBD1; size: .; V: TRBV11-2; J: TRBJ2-7; DNA: TGTGCCAGCAGCAGAACCGGGACAGGGCCTCGTCACGAGCAGTACTTC; CDR3: CASSRTGTGPRHEQYF
D: .; size: .; V: TRBV6-6; J: TRBJ1-2; DNA: TGTGCCAGCAGTAAACACCTCCCGGGACCGGATGATGGCTACACCTTC; CDR3: CASSKHLPGPDDGYTF
D: .; size: once; V: TRBV9; J: TRBJ1-2; DNA: TGTGCCAGCAGCAAGATAGGGGTGGGGGCGGCCTATGGCTACACCTTC; CDR3: CASSKIGVGAAYGYTF
D: .; size: once; V: TRBV6-5; J: TRBJ2-3; DNA: TGTGCCAGCAGTTACCAGGGACAAAATACGCAGTATTTT; CDR3: CASSYQGQNTQYF
D: TRBD2; size: .; V: TRBV13; J: TRBJ2-7; DNA: TGTGCCAGCAGCATGCAGCGGGAGGGCCGCTACGAGCAGTACTTC; CDR3: CASSMQREGRYEQYF
D: .; size: .; V: TRBV19; J: TRBJ2-2; DNA: TGTGCCAGTAGTTACGGGCGCCTGGAGCTGTTTTTT; CDR3: CASSYGRLELFF
D: TRBD1; size: .; V: TRBV27; J: TRBJ1-2; DNA: TGTGCCAGCAGTCCGGGACAGACCTCCTATGGCTACACCTTC; CDR3: CASSPGQTSYGYTF
D: .; size: .; V: TRBV5-1; J: TRBJ2-1; DNA: TGCGCCAGCAGCTTGGCGGGAGTGGGGAATGAGCAGTTCTTC; CDR3: CASSLAGVGNEQFF
D: .; size: .; V: TRBV25-1; J: TRBJ2-3; DNA: TGTGCCAGCAGTGAATCCTTTCCGGGGACCACTAGCACAGATACGCAGTATTTT; CDR3: CASSESFPGTTSTDTQYF
D: .; size: .; V: TRBV11-2; J: TRBJ2-7; DNA: TGTGCCAGCAGCCCTCCCCCCGGTGGGTACGAGCAGTACTTC; CDR3: CASSPPPGGYEQYF
D: TRBD2; size: .; V: TRBV7-8; J: TRBJ2-1; DNA: TGTGCCAGCAGCTCATCTAGCGGGGGGGGCTCCTACAATGAGCAGTTCTTC; CDR3: CASSSSSGGGSYNEQFF
D: .; size: .; V: TRBV5-6; J: TRBJ2-7; DNA: TGTGCCAGCAGCCAAGAGGCCCAAGCCCCGAGCTACGAGCAGTACTTC; CDR3: CASSQEAQAPSYEQYF